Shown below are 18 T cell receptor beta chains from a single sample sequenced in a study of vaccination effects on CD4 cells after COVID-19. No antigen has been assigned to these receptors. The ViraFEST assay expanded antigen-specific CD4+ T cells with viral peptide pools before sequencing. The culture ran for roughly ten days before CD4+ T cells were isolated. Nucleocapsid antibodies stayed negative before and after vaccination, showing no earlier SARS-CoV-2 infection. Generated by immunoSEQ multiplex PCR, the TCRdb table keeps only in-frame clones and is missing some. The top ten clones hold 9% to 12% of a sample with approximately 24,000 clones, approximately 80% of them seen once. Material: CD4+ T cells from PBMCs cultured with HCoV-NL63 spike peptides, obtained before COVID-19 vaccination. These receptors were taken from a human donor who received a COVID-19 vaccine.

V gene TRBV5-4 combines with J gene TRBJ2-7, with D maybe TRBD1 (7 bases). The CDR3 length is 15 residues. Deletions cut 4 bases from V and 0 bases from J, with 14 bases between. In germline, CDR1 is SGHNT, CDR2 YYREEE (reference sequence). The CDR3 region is CASSPRGALSYEQYF. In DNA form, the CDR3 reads TGTGCCAGCAGCCCCAGGGGGGCCCTCTCCTACGAGCAGTACTTC.

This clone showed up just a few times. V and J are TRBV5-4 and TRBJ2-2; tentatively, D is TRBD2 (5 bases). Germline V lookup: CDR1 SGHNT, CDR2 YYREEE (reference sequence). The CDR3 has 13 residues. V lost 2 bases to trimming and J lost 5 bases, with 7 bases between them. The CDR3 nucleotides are TGTGCCAGCAGCTTCCGGGGAACCGGGGAGCTGTTTTTT. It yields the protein CASSFRGTGELFF.

The DNA for the CDR3 is TGTGCCAGCAGCTTACGCAGGGCCAACCCTGGGTATGGCTACACCTTC. It translates to CASSLRRANPGYGYTF. The chain links TRBV11-2 to TRBJ1-2; D possibly corresponds to TRBD1 (5 bases). The germline gives CDR1 SGHAT, CDR2 FQNNGV. CDR3 length: 16 amino acids. Between the trimmed V and J ends, which lost 2 bases and 5 bases, there was a span of 18 bases.

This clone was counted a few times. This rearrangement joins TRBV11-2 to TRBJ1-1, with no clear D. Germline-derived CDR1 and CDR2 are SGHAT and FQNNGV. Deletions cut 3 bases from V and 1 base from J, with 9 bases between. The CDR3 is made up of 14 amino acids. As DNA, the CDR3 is TGTGCCAGCAGCTTTGGCTCTGCGAACACTGAAGCTTTCTTT. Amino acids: CASSFGSANTEAFF.

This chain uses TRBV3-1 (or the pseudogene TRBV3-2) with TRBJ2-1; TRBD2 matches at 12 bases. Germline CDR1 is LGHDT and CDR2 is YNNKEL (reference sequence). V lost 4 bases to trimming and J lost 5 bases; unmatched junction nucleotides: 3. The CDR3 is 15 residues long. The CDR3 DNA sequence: TGTGCCAGCAGCCTTACTAGCGGGGGGAACAATGAGCAGTTCTTC. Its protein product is CASSLTSGGNNEQFF.

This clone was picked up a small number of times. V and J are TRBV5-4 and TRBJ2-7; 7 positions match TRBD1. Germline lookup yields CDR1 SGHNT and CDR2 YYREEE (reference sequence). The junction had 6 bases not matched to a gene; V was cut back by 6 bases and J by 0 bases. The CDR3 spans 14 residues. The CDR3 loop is CASTAGTASYEQYF. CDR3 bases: TGTGCCAGCACCGCCGGGACAGCCTCCTACGAGCAGTACTTC.

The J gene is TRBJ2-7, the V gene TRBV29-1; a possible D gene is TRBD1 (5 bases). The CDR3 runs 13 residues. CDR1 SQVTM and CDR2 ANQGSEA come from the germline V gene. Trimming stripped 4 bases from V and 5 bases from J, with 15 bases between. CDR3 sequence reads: CSVARVSFDEQYF. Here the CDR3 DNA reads TGCAGCGTTGCCAGGGTGAGCTTTGACGAGCAGTACTTC.

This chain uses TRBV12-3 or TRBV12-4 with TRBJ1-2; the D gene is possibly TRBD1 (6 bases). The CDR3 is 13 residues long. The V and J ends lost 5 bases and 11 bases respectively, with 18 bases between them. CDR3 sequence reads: CASSPRGGWGYTF. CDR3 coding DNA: TGTGCCAGCAGTCCAAGGGGGGGATGGGGATACACCTTC.

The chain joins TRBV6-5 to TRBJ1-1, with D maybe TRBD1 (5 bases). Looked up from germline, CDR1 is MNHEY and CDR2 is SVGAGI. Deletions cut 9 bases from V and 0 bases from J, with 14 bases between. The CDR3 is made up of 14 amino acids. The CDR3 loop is CASFPGTLNTEAFF. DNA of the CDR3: TGTGCCAGTTTCCCAGGGACCTTGAACACTGAAGCTTTCTTT.

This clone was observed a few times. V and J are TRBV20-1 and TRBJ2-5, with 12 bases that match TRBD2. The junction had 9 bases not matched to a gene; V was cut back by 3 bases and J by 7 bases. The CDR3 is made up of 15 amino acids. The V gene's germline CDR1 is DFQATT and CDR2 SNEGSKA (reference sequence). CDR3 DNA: TGCAGTGCTAGTGATACTAGCGGGGGGCCTAGGACCCAGTACTTC. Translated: CSASDTSGGPRTQYF.

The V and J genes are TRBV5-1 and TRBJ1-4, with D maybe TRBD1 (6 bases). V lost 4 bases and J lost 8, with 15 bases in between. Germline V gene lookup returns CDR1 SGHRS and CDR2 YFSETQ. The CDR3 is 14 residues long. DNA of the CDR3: TGCGCCAGCAGCCGACAGGACCGAGGGGAAAAACTGTTTTTT. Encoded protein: CASSRQDRGEKLFF.

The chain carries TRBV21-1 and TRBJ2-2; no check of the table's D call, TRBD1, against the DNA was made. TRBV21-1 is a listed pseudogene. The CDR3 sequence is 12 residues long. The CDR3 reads CASSNRDIGLFF. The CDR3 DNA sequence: TGTGCCAGCAGCAACCGGGACATTGGGCTGTTTTTT.

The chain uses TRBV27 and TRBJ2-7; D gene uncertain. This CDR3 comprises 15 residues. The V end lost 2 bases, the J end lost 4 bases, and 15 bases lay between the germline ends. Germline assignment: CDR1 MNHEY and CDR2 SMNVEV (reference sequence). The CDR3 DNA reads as TGTGCCAGCAGTTTAAGTTTAGTAGGAGTTTACGAGCAGTACTTC. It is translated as CASSLSLVGVYEQYF.

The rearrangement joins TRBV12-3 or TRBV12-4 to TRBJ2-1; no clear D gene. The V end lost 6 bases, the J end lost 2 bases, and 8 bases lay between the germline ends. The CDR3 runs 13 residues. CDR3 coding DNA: TGTGCCAGCAGCAACGGAGCCTACAATGAGCAGTTCTTC. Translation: CASSNGAYNEQFF.

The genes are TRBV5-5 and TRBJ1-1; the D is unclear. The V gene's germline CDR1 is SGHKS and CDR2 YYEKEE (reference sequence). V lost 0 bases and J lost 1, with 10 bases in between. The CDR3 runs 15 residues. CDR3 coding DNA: TGTGCCAGCAGCTTGGGGACGACCCAGAACACTGAAGCTTTCTTT. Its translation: CASSLGTTQNTEAFF.

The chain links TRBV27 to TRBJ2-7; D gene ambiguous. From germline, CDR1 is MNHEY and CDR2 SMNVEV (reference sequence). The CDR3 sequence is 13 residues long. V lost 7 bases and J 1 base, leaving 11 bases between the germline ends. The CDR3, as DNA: TGTGCCAGCACCCCTCCAGGTTCCTACGAGCAGTACTTC. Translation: CASTPPGSYEQYF.

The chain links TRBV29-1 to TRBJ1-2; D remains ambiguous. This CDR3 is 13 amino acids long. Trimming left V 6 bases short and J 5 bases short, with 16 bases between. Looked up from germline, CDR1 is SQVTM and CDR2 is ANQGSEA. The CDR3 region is CSVEGTVGYGYTF. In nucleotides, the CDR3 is TGCAGCGTCGAGGGAACAGTCGGATATGGCTACACCTTC.

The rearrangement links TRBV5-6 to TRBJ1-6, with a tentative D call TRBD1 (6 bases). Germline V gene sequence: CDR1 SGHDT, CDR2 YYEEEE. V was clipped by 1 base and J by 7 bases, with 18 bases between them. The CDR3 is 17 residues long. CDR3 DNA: TGTGCCAGCAGCTTGAGGTCCACAGGGTTAGGCAATTCACCCCTCCACTTT. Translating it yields CASSLRSTGLGNSPLHF.